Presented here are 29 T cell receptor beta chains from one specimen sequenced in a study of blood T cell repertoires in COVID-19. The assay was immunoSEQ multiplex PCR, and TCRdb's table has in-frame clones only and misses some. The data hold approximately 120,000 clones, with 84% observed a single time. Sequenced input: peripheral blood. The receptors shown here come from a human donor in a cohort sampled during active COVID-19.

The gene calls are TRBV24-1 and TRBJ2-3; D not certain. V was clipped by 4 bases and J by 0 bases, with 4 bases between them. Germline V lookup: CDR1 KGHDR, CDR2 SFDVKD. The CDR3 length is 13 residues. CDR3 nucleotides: TGTGCCACCAGTGACAGGAGCACAGATACGCAGTATTTT. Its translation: CATSDRSTDTQYF.

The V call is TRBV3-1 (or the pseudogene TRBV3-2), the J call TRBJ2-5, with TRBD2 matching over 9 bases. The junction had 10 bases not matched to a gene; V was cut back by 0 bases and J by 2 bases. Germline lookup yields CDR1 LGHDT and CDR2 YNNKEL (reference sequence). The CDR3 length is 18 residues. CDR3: CASSQDFSAGGKQETQYF. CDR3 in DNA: TGTGCCAGCAGCCAAGATTTCAGTGCGGGGGGGAAACAAGAGACCCAGTACTTC.

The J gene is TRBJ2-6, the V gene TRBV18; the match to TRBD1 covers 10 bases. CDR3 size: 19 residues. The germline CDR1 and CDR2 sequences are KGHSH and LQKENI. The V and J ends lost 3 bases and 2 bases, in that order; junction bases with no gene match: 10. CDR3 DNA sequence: TGTGCCAGCTCACCGTCCCCCCCGGGACAGGGGACTGGGGCCAACGTCCTGACTTTC. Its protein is CASSPSPPGQGTGANVLTF.

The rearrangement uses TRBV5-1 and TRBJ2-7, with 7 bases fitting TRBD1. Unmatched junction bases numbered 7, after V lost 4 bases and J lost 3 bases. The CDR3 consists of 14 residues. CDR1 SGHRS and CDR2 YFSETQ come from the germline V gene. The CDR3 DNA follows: TGCGCCAGCAGCCACTCCGGGACAGTCTACGAGCAGTACTTC. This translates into CASSHSGTVYEQYF.

CDR3 bases: TGTGCCAGCAGGCCCGGGACAGGGGTCTCGGATACGCAGTATTTT. As protein: CASRPGTGVSDTQYF. The V call is TRBV5-6, the J call TRBJ2-3; TRBD1 agrees at 10 bases. In germline, CDR1 is SGHDT, CDR2 YYEEEE. J gave up 6 bases and V 5 bases, and 9 bases lay outside the gene matches. This CDR3 spans 15 amino acids.

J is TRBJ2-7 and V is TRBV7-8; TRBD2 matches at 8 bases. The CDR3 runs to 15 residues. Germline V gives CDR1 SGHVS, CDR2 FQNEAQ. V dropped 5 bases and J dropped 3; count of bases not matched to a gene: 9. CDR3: CASSNGRGVFYEQYF. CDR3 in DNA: TGTGCCAGCAGCAACGGGCGGGGGGTATTCTACGAGCAGTACTTC. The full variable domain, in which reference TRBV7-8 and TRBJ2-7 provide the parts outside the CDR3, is GAGVSQSPRYKVAKRGQDVALRCDPISGHVSLFWYQQALGQGPEFLTYFQNEAQLDKSGLPSDRFFAERPEGSVSTLKIQRTQQEDSAVYLCASSNGRGVFYEQYFGPGTRLTVT.

The DNA of the CDR3 is TGTGCCACTGGGACAGGGCCGTTCTACGAGCAGTACTTC. Its translation is CATGTGPFYEQYF. The genes are TRBV6-5 and TRBJ2-7; 9 bases map to TRBD1. After removal of 10 bases from V and 3 bases from J, the junction contained 7 bases not matched to a gene. The germline V gene encodes CDR1 MNHEY and CDR2 SVGAGI. The CDR3 spans 13 residues.

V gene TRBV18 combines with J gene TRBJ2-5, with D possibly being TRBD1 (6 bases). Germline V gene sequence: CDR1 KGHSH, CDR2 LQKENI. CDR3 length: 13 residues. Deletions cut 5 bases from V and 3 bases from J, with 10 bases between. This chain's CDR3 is CASSRYREETQYF. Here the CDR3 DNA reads TGTGCCAGCTCAAGATACAGGGAAGAGACCCAGTACTTC.

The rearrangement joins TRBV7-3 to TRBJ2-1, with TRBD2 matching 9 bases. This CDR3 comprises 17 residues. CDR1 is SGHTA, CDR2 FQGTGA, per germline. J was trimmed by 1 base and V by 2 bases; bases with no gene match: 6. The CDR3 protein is CASSLGGGGASYNEQFF. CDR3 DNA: TGTGCCAGCAGCTTAGGAGGCGGGGGGGCGTCCTACAATGAGCAGTTCTTC.

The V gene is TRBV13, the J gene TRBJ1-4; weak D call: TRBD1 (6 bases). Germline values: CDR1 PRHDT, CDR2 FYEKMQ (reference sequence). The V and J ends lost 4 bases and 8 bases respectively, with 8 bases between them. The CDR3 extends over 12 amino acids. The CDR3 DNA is TGTGCCAGCAGCTATACAGGGGAAAAACTGTTTTTT. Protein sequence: CASSYTGEKLFF.

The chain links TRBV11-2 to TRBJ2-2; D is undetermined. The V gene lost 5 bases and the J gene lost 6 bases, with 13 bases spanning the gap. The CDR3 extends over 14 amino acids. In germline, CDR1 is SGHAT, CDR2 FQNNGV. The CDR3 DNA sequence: TGTGCCAGCAGCCGAAGTCTAGAGGCCGGGGAGCTGTTTTTT. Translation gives CASSRSLEAGELFF.

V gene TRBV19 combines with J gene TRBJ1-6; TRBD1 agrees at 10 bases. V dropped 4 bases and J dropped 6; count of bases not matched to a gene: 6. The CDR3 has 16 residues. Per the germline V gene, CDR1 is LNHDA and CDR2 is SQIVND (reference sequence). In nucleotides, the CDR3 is TGTGCCAGTAGTACGAGGACAGGGGGTCTTAATTCACCCCTCCACTTT. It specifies CASSTRTGGLNSPLHF.

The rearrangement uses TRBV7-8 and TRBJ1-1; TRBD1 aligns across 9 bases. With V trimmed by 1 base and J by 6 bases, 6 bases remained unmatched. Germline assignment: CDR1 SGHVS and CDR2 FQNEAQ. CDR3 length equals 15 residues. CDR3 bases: TGTGCCAGCAGCTTAGTGCCGGGACAGGGTTCTGAAGCTTTCTTT. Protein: CASSLVPGQGSEAFF.

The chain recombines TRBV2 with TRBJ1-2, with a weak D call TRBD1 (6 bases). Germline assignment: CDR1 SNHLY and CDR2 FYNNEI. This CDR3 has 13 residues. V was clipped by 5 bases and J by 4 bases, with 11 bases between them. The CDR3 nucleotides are TGTGCCAGCAGTTCCGACAGGTTCTATGGCTACACCTTC. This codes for CASSSDRFYGYTF.

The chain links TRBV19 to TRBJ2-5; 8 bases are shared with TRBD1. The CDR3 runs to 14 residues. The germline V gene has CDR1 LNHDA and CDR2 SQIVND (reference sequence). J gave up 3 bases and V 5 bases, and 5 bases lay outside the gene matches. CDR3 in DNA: TGTGCCAGTAGTCGCAGGACAGGGAAAGAGACCCAGTACTTC. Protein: CASSRRTGKETQYF.

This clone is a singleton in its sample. CDR3 residues: CASSLRGGKGQETQYF. For the CDR3, the DNA is TGTGCCAGCAGCCTCCGGGGGGGGAAGGGGCAAGAGACCCAGTACTTC. V gene TRBV7-6 combines with J gene TRBJ2-5; TRBD2 matches 8 bases. The CDR3 runs to 16 residues. Germline CDR1 is SGHVS and CDR2 is FNYEAQ. V gave up 5 bases and J gave up 2 bases; unmatched junction bases: 10.

CDR3 in amino acids: CASSFLRGQGGYEQYF. CDR3 in DNA: TGTGCCAGCAGTTTCCTCAGGGGACAGGGAGGCTACGAGCAGTACTTC. The chain is built from TRBV28 and TRBJ2-7, with 9 positions matching TRBD1. CDR1 MDHEN and CDR2 SYDVKM come from the germline V gene. The V segment lost 3 bases and the J segment 3 bases; nucleotides outside the gene matches: 9. The CDR3 covers 16 residues.

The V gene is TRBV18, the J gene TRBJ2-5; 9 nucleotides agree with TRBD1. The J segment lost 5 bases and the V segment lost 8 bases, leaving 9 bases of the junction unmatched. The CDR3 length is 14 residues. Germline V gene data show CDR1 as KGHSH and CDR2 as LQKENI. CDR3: CASTTGGPIETQYF. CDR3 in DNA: TGTGCCAGCACTACAGGGGGCCCCATTGAGACCCAGTACTTC. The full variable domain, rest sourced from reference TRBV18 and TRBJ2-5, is NAGVMQNPRHLVRRRGQEARLRCSPMKGHSHVYWYRQLPEEGLKFMVYLQKENIIDESGMPKERFSAEFPKEGPSILRIQQVVRGDSAAYFCASTTGGPIETQYFGPGTRLLVL.

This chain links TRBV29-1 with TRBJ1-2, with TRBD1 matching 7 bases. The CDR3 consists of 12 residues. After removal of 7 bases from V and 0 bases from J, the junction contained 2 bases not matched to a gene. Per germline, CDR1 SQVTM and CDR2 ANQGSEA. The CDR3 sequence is CSGDRANYGYTF. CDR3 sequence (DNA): TGCAGCGGCGACAGGGCTAACTATGGCTACACCTTC.

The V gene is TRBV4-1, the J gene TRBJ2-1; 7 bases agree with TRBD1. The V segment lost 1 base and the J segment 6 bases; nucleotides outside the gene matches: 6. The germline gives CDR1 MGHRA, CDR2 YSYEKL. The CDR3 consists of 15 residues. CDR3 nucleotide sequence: TGCGCCAGCAGCCAAGTCTGGGGGACAGTCAATGAGCAGTTCTTC. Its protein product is CASSQVWGTVNEQFF.

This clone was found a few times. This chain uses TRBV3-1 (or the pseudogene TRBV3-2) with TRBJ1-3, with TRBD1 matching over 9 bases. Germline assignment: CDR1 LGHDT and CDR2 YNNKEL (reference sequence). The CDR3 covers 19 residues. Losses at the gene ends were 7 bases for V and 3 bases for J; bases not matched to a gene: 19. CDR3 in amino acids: CASIDGGTGYPSGGNTIYF. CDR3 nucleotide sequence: TGTGCCAGCATCGACGGAGGGACAGGGTACCCATCAGGTGGAAACACCATATATTTT.

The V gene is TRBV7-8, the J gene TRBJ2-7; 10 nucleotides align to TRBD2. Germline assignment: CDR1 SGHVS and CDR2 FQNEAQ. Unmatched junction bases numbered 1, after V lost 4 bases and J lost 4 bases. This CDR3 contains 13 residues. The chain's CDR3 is CASSYSGGYEQYF. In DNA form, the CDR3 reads TGTGCCAGCAGCTATAGCGGGGGGTACGAGCAGTACTTC. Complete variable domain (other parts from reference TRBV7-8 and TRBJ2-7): GAGVSQSPRYKVAKRGQDVALRCDPISGHVSLFWYQQALGQGPEFLTYFQNEAQLDKSGLPSDRFFAERPEGSVSTLKIQRTQQEDSAVYLCASSYSGGYEQYFGPGTRLTVT.

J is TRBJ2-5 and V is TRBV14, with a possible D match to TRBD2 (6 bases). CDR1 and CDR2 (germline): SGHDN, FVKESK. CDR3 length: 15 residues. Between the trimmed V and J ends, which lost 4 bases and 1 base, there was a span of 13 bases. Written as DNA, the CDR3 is TGTGCCAGCAGCCGACCGGGACTTTTCCAAGAGACCCAGTACTTC. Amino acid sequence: CASSRPGLFQETQYF.

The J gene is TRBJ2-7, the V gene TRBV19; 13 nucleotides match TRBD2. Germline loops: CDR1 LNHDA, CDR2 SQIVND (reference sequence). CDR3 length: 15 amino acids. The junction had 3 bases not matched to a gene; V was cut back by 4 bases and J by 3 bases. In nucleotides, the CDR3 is TGTGCCAGTAGTAGGGGGACTAGCGGGGTCTACGAGCAGTACTTC. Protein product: CASSRGTSGVYEQYF.

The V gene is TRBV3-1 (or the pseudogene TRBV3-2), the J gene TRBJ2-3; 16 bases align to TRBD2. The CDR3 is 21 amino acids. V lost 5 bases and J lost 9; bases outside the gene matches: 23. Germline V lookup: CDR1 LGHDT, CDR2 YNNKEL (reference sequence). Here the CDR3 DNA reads TGTGCCAGCAGCACCTCCACGTCCGGGACTAGCGGGGGGGTGAACAGGGCAACGCAGTATTTT. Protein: CASSTSTSGTSGGVNRATQYF.

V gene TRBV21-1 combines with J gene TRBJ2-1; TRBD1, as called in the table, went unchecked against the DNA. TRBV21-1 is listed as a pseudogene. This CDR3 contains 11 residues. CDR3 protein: CASSTGGEQFF. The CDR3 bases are TGTGCCAGCAGCACAGGGGGCGAGCAGTTCTTC.

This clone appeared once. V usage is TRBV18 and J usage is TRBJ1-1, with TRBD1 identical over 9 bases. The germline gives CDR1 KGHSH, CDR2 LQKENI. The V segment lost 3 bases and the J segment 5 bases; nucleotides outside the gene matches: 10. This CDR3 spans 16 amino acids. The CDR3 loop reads CASSPGLQGAGTEAFF. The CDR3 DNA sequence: TGTGCCAGCTCACCTGGACTACAGGGGGCTGGGACTGAAGCTTTCTTT.

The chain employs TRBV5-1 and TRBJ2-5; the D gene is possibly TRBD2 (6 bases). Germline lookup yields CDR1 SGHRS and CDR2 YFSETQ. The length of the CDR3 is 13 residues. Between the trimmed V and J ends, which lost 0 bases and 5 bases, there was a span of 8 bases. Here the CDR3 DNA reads TGCGCCAGCAGCTTGGGTGGGGGGGAGACCCAGTACTTC. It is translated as CASSLGGGETQYF.

CDR3 bases: TGTGCCACCGTGGGACAGCTCAATAGCAATCAGCCCCAGCATTTT. Translated, it gives CATVGQLNSNQPQHF. The chain uses TRBV19 and TRBJ1-5; 7 positions match TRBD1. The CDR3 is made up of 15 amino acids. The V gene end was trimmed by 10 bases and the J gene end by 0 bases; junction bases not matched to a gene: 9. CDR1 is LNHDA and CDR2 is SQIVND in the germline V gene (reference sequence).